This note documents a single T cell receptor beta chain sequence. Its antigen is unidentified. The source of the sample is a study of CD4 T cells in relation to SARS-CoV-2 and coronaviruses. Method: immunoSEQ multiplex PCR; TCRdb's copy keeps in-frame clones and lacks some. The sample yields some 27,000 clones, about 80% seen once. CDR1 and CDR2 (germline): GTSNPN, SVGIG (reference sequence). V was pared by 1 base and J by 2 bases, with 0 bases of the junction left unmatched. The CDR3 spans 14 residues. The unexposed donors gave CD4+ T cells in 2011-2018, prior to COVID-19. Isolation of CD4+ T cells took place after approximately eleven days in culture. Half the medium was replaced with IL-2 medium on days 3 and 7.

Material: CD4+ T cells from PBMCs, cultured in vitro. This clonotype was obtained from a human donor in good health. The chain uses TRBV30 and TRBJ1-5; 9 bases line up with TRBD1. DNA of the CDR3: TGTGCCTGGAGTGGGGACAGGGGCAATCAGCCCCAGCATTTT. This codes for CAWSGDRGNQPQHF.